This entry features one T cell receptor (beta chain) sequence. An end of the junction differs from the germline gene, which may be a read error. RNA was extracted and reverse transcribed into cDNA as the sequencing template. Assay: immunoSEQ multiplex PCR; the TCRdb copy retains only in-frame clones and omits some. The table includes 160,000 or so clones, 67% detected once. The data were obtained in a study of CD8+ T cells in alopecia areata. This specimen was CD8+ T cells sorted from blood, taken at week 0. The clonotype was recovered from a human donor with alopecia areata.

CDR3 DNA: TGTGCCAGCAGCTCTAGCGGGTTTGGCACTGAAGCTTTCTTT. This encodes CASSSSGFGTEAFF. The V and J genes are TRBV5-1 and TRBJ1-1, with unresolved D. Germline assignment: CDR1 SGHRS and CDR2 YFSETQ. The CDR3 runs to 14 residues. Combining the CDR3 with reference TRBV5-1 and TRBJ1-1 gives the whole variable domain KAGVTQTPRYLIKTRGQQVTLSCSPISGHRSVSWYQQTPGQGLQFLFEYFSETQRNKGNFPGRFSGRQFSNSRSEMNVSTLELGDSALYLCASSSSGFGTEAFFGQGTRLTVV.